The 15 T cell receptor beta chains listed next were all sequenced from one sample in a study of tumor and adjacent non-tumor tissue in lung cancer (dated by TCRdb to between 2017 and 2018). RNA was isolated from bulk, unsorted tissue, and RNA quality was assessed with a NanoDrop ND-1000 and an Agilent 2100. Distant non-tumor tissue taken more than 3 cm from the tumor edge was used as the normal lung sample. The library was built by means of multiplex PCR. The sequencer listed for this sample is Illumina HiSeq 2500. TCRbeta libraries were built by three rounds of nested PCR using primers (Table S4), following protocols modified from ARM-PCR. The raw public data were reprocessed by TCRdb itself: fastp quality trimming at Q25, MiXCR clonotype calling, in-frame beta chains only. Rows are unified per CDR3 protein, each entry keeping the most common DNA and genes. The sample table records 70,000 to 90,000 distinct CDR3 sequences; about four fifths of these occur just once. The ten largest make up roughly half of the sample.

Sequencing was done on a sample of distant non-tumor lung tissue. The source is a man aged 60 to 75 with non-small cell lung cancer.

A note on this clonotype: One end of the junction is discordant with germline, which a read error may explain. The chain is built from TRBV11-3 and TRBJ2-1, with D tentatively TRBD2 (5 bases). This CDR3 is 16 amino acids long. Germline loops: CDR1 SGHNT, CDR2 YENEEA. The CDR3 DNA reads TGTGCCAGCAGCTTAGTTGGAACTAGTGAGAGGGAGAAGCAGATCTTC. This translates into CASSLVGTSEREKQIF. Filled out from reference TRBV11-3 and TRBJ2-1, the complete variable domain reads EAGVVQSPRYKIIEKKQPVAFWCNPISGHNTLYWYLQNLGQGPELLIRYENEEAVDDSQLPKDRFSAERLKGVDSTLKIQPAELGDSAVYLCASSLVGTSEREKQIFGPGTRLTVL.

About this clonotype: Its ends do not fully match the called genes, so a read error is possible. Written as DNA, the CDR3 is TGTGCCAGCAGAGATACTCCTATGGAGCGGTACTTC. Its protein product is CASRDTPMERYF. This chain links TRBV6-1 with TRBJ2-7; D gene uncertain. The CDR3 loop spans 12 amino acids. Germline V CDR1 and CDR2: MNHNS, SASEGT.

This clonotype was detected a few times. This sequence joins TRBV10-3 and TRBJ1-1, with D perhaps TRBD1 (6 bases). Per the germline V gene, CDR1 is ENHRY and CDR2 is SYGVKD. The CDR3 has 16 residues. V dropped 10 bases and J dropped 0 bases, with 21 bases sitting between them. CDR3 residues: CATTNWQGNMNTEAFF. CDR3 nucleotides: TGTGCCACAACCAATTGGCAGGGGAACATGAACACTGAAGCTTTCTTT.

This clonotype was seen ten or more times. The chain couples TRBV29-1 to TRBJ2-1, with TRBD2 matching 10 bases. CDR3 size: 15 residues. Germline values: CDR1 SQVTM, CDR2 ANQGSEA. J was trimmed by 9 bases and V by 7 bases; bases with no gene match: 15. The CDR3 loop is CSGTIRAGGPGEQFF. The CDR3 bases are TGCAGCGGGACGATACGAGCGGGAGGGCCCGGTGAGCAGTTCTTC.

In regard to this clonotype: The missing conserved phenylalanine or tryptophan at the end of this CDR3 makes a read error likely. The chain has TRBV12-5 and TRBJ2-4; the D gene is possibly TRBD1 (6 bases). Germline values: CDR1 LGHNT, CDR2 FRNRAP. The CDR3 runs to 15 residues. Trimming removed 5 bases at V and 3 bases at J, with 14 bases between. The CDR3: CASGEGHRIKNIQYY. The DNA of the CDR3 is TGTGCTAGTGGTGAGGGACACCGAATCAAAAACATTCAGTACTAC.

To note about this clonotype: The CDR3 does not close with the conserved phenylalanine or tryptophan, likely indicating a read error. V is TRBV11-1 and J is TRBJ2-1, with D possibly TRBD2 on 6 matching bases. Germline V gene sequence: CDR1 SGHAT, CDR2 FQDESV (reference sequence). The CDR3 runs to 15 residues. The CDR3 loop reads CASSLDAGIYNEQFI. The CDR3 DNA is TGTGCCAGCAGTTTAGACGCGGGGATCTACAATGAGCAGTTCATC.

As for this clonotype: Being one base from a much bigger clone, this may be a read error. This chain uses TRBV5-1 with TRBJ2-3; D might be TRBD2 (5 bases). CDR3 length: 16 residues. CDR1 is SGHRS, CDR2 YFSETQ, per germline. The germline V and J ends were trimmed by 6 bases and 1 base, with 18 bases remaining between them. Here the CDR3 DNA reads TGCGCCAGCAAACTAGATGCGGTGGGTGGCACAGATACGCAGTATTTT. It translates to CASKLDAVGGTDTQYF.

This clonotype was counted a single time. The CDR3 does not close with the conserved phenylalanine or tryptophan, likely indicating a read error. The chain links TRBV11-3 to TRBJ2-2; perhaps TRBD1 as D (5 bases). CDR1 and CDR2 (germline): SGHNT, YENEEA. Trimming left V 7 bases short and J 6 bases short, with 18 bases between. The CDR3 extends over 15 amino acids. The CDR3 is CASILGRVPSGELFY. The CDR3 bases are TGTGCCAGCATCCTGGGCAGGGTCCCTTCCGGGGAGCTGTTTTAT.

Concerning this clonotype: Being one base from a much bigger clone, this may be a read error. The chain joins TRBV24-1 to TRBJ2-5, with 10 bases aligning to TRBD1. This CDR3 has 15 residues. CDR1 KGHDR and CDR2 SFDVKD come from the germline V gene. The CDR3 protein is CATSDLGQGEETKYF. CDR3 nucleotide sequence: TGTGCCACCAGTGATTTGGGACAGGGGGAAGAGACCAAGTACTTC.

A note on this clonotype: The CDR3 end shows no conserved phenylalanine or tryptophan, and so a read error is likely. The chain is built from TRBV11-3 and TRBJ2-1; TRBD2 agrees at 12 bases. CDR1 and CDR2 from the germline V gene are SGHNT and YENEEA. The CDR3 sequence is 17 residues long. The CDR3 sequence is CASSLDRLAGVSNVQFI. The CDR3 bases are TGTGCCAGCAGCTTAGATCGACTAGCGGGAGTAAGTAATGTGCAGTTCATC.

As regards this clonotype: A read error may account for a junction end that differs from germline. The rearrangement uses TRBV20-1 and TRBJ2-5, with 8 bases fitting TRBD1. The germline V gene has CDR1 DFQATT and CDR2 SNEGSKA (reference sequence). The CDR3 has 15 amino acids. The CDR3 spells CSTRVGTGHQETQYF. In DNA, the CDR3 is TGCAGTACTAGAGTAGGGACAGGACACCAAGAGACCCAGTACTTT.

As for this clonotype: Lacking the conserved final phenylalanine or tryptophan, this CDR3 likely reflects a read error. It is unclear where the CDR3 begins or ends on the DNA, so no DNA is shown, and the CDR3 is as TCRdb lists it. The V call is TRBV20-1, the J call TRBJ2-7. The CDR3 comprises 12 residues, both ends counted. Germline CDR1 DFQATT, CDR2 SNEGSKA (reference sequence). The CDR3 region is CSASAVTYQQYS.

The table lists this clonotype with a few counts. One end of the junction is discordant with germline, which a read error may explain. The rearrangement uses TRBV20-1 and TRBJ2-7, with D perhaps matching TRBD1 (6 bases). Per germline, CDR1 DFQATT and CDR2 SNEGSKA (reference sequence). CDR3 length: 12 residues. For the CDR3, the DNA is TGTAGTGTTAGAAACAGGGCGGACGAGCAGTACTTC. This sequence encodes CSVRNRADEQYF.

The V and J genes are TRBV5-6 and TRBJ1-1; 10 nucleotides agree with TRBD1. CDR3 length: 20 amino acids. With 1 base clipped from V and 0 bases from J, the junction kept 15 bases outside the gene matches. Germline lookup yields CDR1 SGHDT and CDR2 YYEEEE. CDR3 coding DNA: TGTGCCAGCAGCTTGACGTACCGGGACAGGGGTTCATGGTTGAACACTGAAGCTTTCTTT. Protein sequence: CASSLTYRDRGSWLNTEAFF.

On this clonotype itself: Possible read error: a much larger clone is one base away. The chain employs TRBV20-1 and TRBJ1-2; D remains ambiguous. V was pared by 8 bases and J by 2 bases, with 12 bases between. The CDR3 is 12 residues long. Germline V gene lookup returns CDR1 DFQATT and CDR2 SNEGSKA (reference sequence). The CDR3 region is CSTTTGNYGYTF. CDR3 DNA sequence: TGCAGTACCACCACTGGGAACTATGGCTACACCTTC.